This T cell receptor beta chain was sequenced during a study of blood T cells in healthy people across ages. The CDR3 sequence is 16 residues long. V lost 4 bases to trimming and J lost 6 bases; unmatched junction nucleotides: 11. Germline CDR1 SGDLS, CDR2 YYNGEE. Then a second PCR, running about 6 to 12 cycles, was carried out with a sample-barcoded 5' primer and a J-beta primer mix. TCRdb reprocessed the 5' RACE reads via MiXCR and lists one record per CDR3 protein. This table holds fewer than 800,000 distinct CDR3 sequences, 20% to 25% found once. This sample was also put to use in a study of T cells of mothers and their children.

This chain uses TRBV9 with TRBJ2-1; the match to TRBD2 covers 9 bases. The origin of this receptor is a boy younger than 18 in good health. The sample consisted of blood. The CDR3 region has the DNA TGTGCCAGCAGCTCCCTTAGCGGGAGAGGGGGCAATGAGCAGTTCTTC. As protein: CASSSLSGRGGNEQFF.